Given below is one T cell receptor beta chain in context. This sample is drawn from a study of T cell changes during pregnancy in multiple sclerosis. This CDR3 region has 12 residues. Germline CDR1 reads WSHSY; CDR2 reads SAAADI. V shed 8 bases, J shed 6 bases, and the junction held 5 bases outside the gene matches. The method was immunoSEQ multiplex PCR; TCRdb's version includes in-frame clones alone and lacks a portion of them. This sample has tens of thousands of clones, with roughly 90% found just once. The TCR originated in a female donor in good health, enrolled as a control in a pregnancy study. The gene calls are TRBV10-2 and TRBJ2-5, with 8 positions matching TRBD2. The specimen comprised CD8+ T cells from peripheral blood mononuclear cells, sampled in the first trimester of pregnancy. Here the CDR3 DNA reads TGCGCCAGCCTCGGGACTAGAAAGACCCAGTACTTC. Amino acid sequence: CASLGTRKTQYF.